These T cell receptor beta chains were read from a single sample in a study of cytomegalovirus exposure and HLA in healthy donors. The method was immunoSEQ multiplex PCR; TCRdb's version includes in-frame clones alone and lacks a portion of them. Of approximately 59,000 clones in the sample, about 63% were seen once. The sequenced sample consisted of PBMCs. The receptors were gathered from a man aged 40-49 years in good health and CMV-seropositive. Each CDR3 is given with its conserved first and last residue. A D gene is named only where the DNA matches it firmly. Rows give clone size only sometimes, using once, few, many, or a class for an expanded clone.

TRBJ2-3	TRBD1	few	TRBV27	TGTGCCAGCAGTTTATATGACAGGGGCACAGATACGCAGTATTTT	CASSLYDRGTDTQYF
TRBJ2-6	NA	NA	TRBV27	TGTGCCAGCAGTTTACTACCGATCTCTGGGGCCAACGTCCTGACTTTC	CASSLLPISGANVLTF
TRBJ1-1	NA	NA	TRBV6-4	TGTGCCAGCAGTCCGCAGGGTAGGGCTGAAGCTTTCTTT	CASSPQGRAEAFF
TRBJ2-7	TRBD2	NA	TRBV5-1	TGCGCCAGCAGCTTGGTTTCCCCCAGCGGGAGCTCCTACGAGCAGTACTTC	CASSLVSPSGSSYEQYF
TRBJ2-1	NA	NA	TRBV27	TGTGCCAGCGGAGAAACGGGGAATGAGCAGTTCTTC	CASGETGNEQFF
TRBJ2-5	NA	NA	TRBV27	TGTGCCAGCAGTAAATCTTTTTCCCCCCTGGGCGGGAACAATCAAGAGACCCAGTACTTC	CASSKSFSPLGGNNQETQYF
TRBJ2-7	NA	NA	TRBV11-2	TGTGCCAGCAGCCCCCTGGGCGGGAAGGACTATTACGAGCAGTACTTC	CASSPLGGKDYYEQYF
TRBJ2-7	NA	NA	TRBV30	TGTGCCTGGAGTCCCTCGAAAGGGAGCGAGCAGTACTTC	CAWSPSKGSEQYF
TRBJ2-2	NA	NA	TRBV5-4	TGTGCCAGCAGCTTCACAAGCGGTTACACCGGGGAGCTGTTTTTT	CASSFTSGYTGELFF
TRBJ2-5	TRBD2	NA	TRBV30	TGTGCCTGGAGTCAATTGACTAGCGGGGGGGGTGAGACCCAGTACTTC	CAWSQLTSGGGETQYF
TRBJ2-5	NA	NA	TRBV5-1	TGCGCCAGCAGCCCCGGGGGGACAACAGAGACCCAGTACTTC	CASSPGGTTETQYF
TRBJ2-1	TRBD2	NA	TRBV11-3	TGTGCCAGCAGCTTTGACCGACTAGCGCTGAATGAGCAGTTCTTC	CASSFDRLALNEQFF
TRBJ2-5	TRBD1	NA	TRBV25-1	TGTGCCAGCAAACCCGGGACAGGGGGACAAGAGACCCAGTACTTC	CASKPGTGGQETQYF
TRBJ1-2	TRBD1	few	TRBV18	TGTGCCAGCTCACCTGACAGGGAGTTCGGTGGCTACACCTTC	CASSPDREFGGYTF
TRBJ2-5	TRBD1	few	TRBV5-4	TGTGCCAGCAGCTTGGGACAGGGGACCCAGTACTTC	CASSLGQGTQYF
TRBJ2-7	TRBD2	NA	TRBV6-1	TGTGCCAGCAGAGAACCTAGCGGGGGCTCCTACGAGCAGTACTTC	CASREPSGGSYEQYF
TRBJ1-1	NA	NA	TRBV7-9	TGTGCCAGCAGCCCCCCGGAGATTAGGGCTTTCTTT	CASSPPEIRAFF
TRBJ2-2	TRBD2	few	TRBV9	TGTGCCAGCAGCGGAACTAGCGACTACAACACCGGGGAGCTGTTTTTT	CASSGTSDYNTGELFF
TRBJ1-6	NA	NA	TRBV4-2	TGTGCCAGCAGCTCAAGTAACACCAATTCACCCCTCCACTTT	CASSSSNTNSPLHF
TRBJ1-1	TRBD1	NA	TRBV11-3	TGTGCCAGCAGCTCTCGTAGACAGGGCGAAACTGAAGCTTTCTTT	CASSSRRQGETEAFF
TRBJ1-1	NA	NA	TRBV7-9	TGTGCCAGCAGCCAGGTGGTCATTGAAGCTTTCTTT	CASSQVVIEAFF
TRBJ1-4	NA	NA	TRBV6-1	TGTGCCAGCAGGACAGGCCCTTGGGAAAAACTGTTTTTT	CASRTGPWEKLFF
TRBJ2-3	TRBD2	few	TRBV27	TGTGCCAGTGCCCCATTGATAGCGGGGACAGATACGCAGTATTTT	CASAPLIAGTDTQYF
TRBJ2-5	NA	NA	TRBV5-4	TGTGCCAGCAGCCGACAGAGCCAAGAGACCCAGTACTTC	CASSRQSQETQYF